What follows are 27 T cell receptor beta chains derived from one specimen sequenced in a study of cytotoxic CD8 clonotypes in ibrutinib-treated CLL. Measured with immunoSEQ multiplex PCR; TCRdb has only the in-frame clones, and not every one. The top ten hold about an eighth of the sample, which has approximately 200,000 clones, over 60% seen once. The sample in question was PBMCs, obtained after 24 months of ibrutinib treatment. The receptors shown here come from a human donor with chronic lymphocytic leukemia.

V and J are TRBV6-5 and TRBJ2-1, with 7 bases aligning to TRBD2. From germline, CDR1 is MNHEY and CDR2 SVGAGI. The CDR3 is 15 amino acids. J lost 0 bases, V lost 8 bases, and 7 bases had no gene match. This CDR3 reads CASRAGSSSYNEQFF. In nucleotides, the CDR3 is TGTGCCAGCCGAGCGGGGTCGAGCTCCTACAATGAGCAGTTCTTC.

The DNA of the CDR3 is TGTGCCAGCAGCCCCCAAGCTAAAGGCGGGGCCCAGTACTTC. It translates to CASSPQAKGGAQYF. The gene calls are TRBV2 and TRBJ2-5, with D possibly matching TRBD2 (6 bases). In germline, CDR1 is SNHLY, CDR2 FYNNEI. The CDR3 loop spans 14 amino acids. The V gene lost 6 bases and the J gene lost 9 bases, with 20 bases spanning the gap. Combining the CDR3 with reference TRBV2 and TRBJ2-5 gives the whole variable domain EPEVTQTPSHQVTQMGQEVILRCVPISNHLYFYWYRQILGQKVEFLVSFYNNEISEKSEIFDDQFSVERPDGSNFTLKIRSTKLEDSAMYFCASSPQAKGGAQYFGPGTRLLVL.

Worth noting for this clone: This sample also contains other DNA sequences that code for the same CDR3. J is TRBJ1-5 and V is TRBV7-2; no definite D call. The CDR3 consists of 12 residues. The germline gives CDR1 SGHTA, CDR2 FQGNSA. V was shortened by 3 bases and J by 7 bases, with 7 bases between the two germline ends. CDR3 nucleotides: TGTGCCAGCAGCTTCAGAGGGCAGCCCCAGCATTTT. It is translated as CASSFRGQPQHF.

The genes are TRBV9 and TRBJ2-5; 11 bases line up with TRBD2. The CDR3 totals 14 residues. Germline lookup yields CDR1 SGDLS and CDR2 YYNGEE. The V segment lost 6 bases and the J segment 2 bases; nucleotides outside the gene matches: 3. CDR3 in amino acids: CASTRLAGQETQYF. The DNA of the CDR3 is TGTGCCAGCACTCGACTAGCGGGACAAGAGACCCAGTACTTC.

The chain recombines TRBV6-5 with TRBJ2-3; no definite D call. With 1 base removed from V and 0 bases from J, the gap between germline ends came to 11 bases. The CDR3 is 16 amino acids. Germline V gene sequence: CDR1 MNHEY, CDR2 SVGAGI. As DNA, the CDR3 is TGTGCCAGCAGTTACTTATCTAGTTCTAGCACAGATACGCAGTATTTT. Translated: CASSYLSSSSTDTQYF.

This chain links TRBV19 with TRBJ1-3; the match to TRBD1 covers 11 bases. V lost 8 bases, J lost 15 bases, and 6 bases stayed unmatched. CDR1 and CDR2 (germline): LNHDA, SQIVND (reference sequence). The CDR3 is made up of 11 amino acids. CDR3 loop: CASSDRGPEYF. The DNA of the CDR3 is TGTGCCAGTTCGGACAGGGGGCCTGAATATTTT. The full variable domain, rest sourced from reference TRBV19 and TRBJ1-3, is DGGITQSPKYLFRKEGQNVTLSCEQNLNHDAMYWYRQDPGQGLRLIYYSQIVNDFQKGDIAEGYSVSREKKESFPLTVTSAQKNPTAFYLCASSDRGPEYFGEGSWLTVV.

This rearrangement joins TRBV18 to TRBJ2-7, with D perhaps matching TRBD1 (6 bases). The CDR3 totals 17 residues. Germline V CDR1 and CDR2: KGHSH, LQKENI. V lost 3 bases, J lost 0 bases, and 18 bases lay in between. The CDR3 coding sequence is TGTGCCAGCTCACCGTCGACAGGCGAGCTTGACTCCTACGAGCAGTACTTC. This encodes CASSPSTGELDSYEQYF.

The V call is TRBV28, the J call TRBJ2-1; tentatively, D is TRBD1 (6 bases). This CDR3 has 14 amino acids. With 6 bases removed from V and 2 bases from J, the gap between germline ends came to 11 bases. CDR1 MDHEN and CDR2 SYDVKM come from the germline V gene. The CDR3 reads CASSPRGAYNEQFF. The CDR3 region has the DNA TGTGCCAGCAGCCCCAGGGGTGCCTACAATGAGCAGTTCTTC. Full variable domain (outside the CDR3, taken from reference TRBV28 and TRBJ2-1): DVKVTQSSRYLVKRTGEKVFLECVQDMDHENMFWYRQDPGLGLRLIYFSYDVKMKEKGDIPEGYSVSREKKERFSLILESASTNQTSMYLCASSPRGAYNEQFFGPGTRLTVL.

In its sample, this clone was seen many times. The rearrangement uses TRBV10-2 and TRBJ2-2; TRBD1 might be the D (5 bases). The V and J ends lost 3 bases and 3 bases respectively, with 5 bases between them. Germline loops: CDR1 WSHSY, CDR2 SAAADI. The CDR3 runs 13 residues. CDR3 loop: CASSDRDTGELFF. CDR3 in DNA: TGCGCCAGCAGTGACAGGGACACCGGGGAGCTGTTTTTT.

The chain employs TRBV7-2 and TRBJ1-1; D unclear. V lost 5 bases, J lost 4 bases, and 8 bases lay in between. The germline gives CDR1 SGHTA, CDR2 FQGNSA. The CDR3 is made up of 12 amino acids. The CDR3 nucleotides are TGTGCCAGCAGCCCCAGGATCACTGAAGCTTTCTTT. This codes for CASSPRITEAFF.

V usage is TRBV7-2 and J usage is TRBJ2-1, with 13 nucleotides matching TRBD2. The J segment lost 3 bases and the V segment lost 4 bases, leaving 0 bases of the junction unmatched. This CDR3 spans 15 amino acids. CDR1 is SGHTA and CDR2 is FQGNSA in the germline V gene. The CDR3 spells CASSWTSGSYNEQFF. The CDR3 region has the DNA TGTGCCAGCAGCTGGACTAGCGGGAGCTACAATGAGCAGTTCTTC.

The J gene is TRBJ2-1, the V gene TRBV9; possibly TRBD2 for D (6 bases). Trimming left V 0 bases short and J 4 bases short, with 11 bases between. The CDR3 has 15 amino acids. Germline V gene lookup returns CDR1 SGDLS and CDR2 YYNGEE. The CDR3, as DNA: TGTGCCAGCAGCGTAGCGGGAGACAATTACAATGAGCAGTTCTTC. Its translation: CASSVAGDNYNEQFF.

The CDR3 reads CASSGRGLADVTGELFF. DNA for the CDR3: TGTGCCAGCAGCGGCCGGGGACTAGCGGATGTAACCGGGGAGCTGTTTTTT. This rearrangement joins TRBV9 to TRBJ2-2, with 11 bases that match TRBD2. This CDR3 is built from 17 residues. Losses at the gene ends were 3 bases for V and 5 bases for J; bases not matched to a gene: 9. Germline CDR1 SGDLS, CDR2 YYNGEE.

The chain has TRBV27 and TRBJ2-5, with 9 nucleotides matching TRBD2. V shed 5 bases, J shed 1 base, and the junction held 8 bases outside the gene matches. This CDR3 contains 16 residues. CDR1 and CDR2 from the germline V gene are MNHEY and SMNVEV (reference sequence). This CDR3 is CASSPIWREGQETQYF. CDR3 bases: TGTGCCAGCAGTCCCATCTGGCGGGAGGGCCAAGAGACCCAGTACTTC.

To note about this clone: An end of the junction does not agree with germline; a read error may underlie this. The sample carries other DNA sequences with the same CDR3. The chain recombines TRBV13 with TRBJ2-7; tentatively, D is TRBD1 or TRBD2 (5 bases each). Germline-derived CDR1 and CDR2 are PRHDT and FYEKMQ (reference sequence). The CDR3 has 17 amino acids. CDR3: CASSSTRASGYSYEQYF. Written as DNA, the CDR3 is TGCGCCAGCAGCTCAACCAGGGCCAGCGGTTACTCCTACGAGCAGTACTTC.

This chain's CDR3 is CASSRQGMTEQFF. CDR3 sequence (DNA): TGTGCCAGCTCTCGACAGGGCATGACTGAGCAGTTCTTC. This sequence joins TRBV18 and TRBJ2-1; 7 bases map to TRBD1. Germline-derived CDR1 and CDR2 are KGHSH and LQKENI. The V segment lost 6 bases and the J segment 9 bases; nucleotides outside the gene matches: 8. This CDR3 has 13 residues.

The rearrangement joins TRBV28 to TRBJ1-5; D gene uncertain. The V gene's germline CDR1 is MDHEN and CDR2 SYDVKM. This CDR3 spans 12 amino acids. V lost 3 bases to trimming and J lost 7 bases, with 7 bases between them. The CDR3 DNA reads as TGTGCCAGCAGTTTCTGGAGACAGCCCCAGCATTTT. Encoded protein: CASSFWRQPQHF.

The chain combines TRBV10-3 with TRBJ2-1; possibly TRBD1 or TRBD2 for D (6 bases each). Germline V gene lookup returns CDR1 ENHRY and CDR2 SYGVKD. The ends were cut back, 2 bases at V and 4 bases at J, with 21 bases in the middle. The CDR3 has 18 amino acids. The CDR3 protein is CAISEPSGGPYAYNEQFF. The CDR3 nucleotides are TGTGCCATCAGTGAGCCCTCCGGGGGCCCTTATGCGTACAATGAGCAGTTCTTC.

J is TRBJ1-5 and V is TRBV30; D unclear. In germline, CDR1 is GTSNPN, CDR2 SVGIG (reference sequence). V shed 2 bases and J shed 9 bases, with 14 bases lying between them. This CDR3 is built from 13 residues. The CDR3 region has the DNA TGTGCCTGGAGTCCAAGAGTCGAGGGGCCCCAGCATTTT. As protein: CAWSPRVEGPQHF. Full variable domain (rest looked up from reference TRBV30 and TRBJ1-5): SQTIHQWPATLVQPVGSPLSLECTVEGTSNPNLYWYRQAAGRGLQLLFYSVGIGQISSEVPQNLSASRPQDRQFILSSKKLLLSDSGFYLCAWSPRVEGPQHFGDGTRLSIL.

V gene TRBV7-9 combines with J gene TRBJ2-4; perhaps TRBD2 as D (6 bases). This CDR3 contains 16 residues. The germline CDR1 and CDR2 sequences are SEHNR and FQNEAQ (reference sequence). V lost 5 bases, J lost 3 bases, and 17 bases lay in between. CDR3 amino acids: CASSVGGDWLKNIQYF. The CDR3 region has the DNA TGTGCCAGCAGCGTAGGAGGGGACTGGCTCAAAAACATTCAGTACTTC.

In its sample, this clone was seen a few times. The same CDR3 arises from other DNA sequences in this sample as well. The V and J genes are TRBV5-4 and TRBJ2-7; no reliable D call. Trimming stripped 0 bases from V and 2 bases from J, with 3 bases between. The CDR3 runs to 12 residues. In germline, CDR1 is SGHNT, CDR2 YYREEE (reference sequence). This CDR3 is CASSLAPYEQYF. In nucleotides, the CDR3 is TGTGCCAGCAGCTTGGCGCCCTACGAGCAGTACTTC.

The V call is TRBV30, the J call TRBJ1-1; 10 bases fit TRBD1. Germline CDR1 and CDR2: GTSNPN and SVGIG (reference sequence). The CDR3 runs to 13 residues. V shed 8 bases, J shed 5 bases, and the junction held 8 bases outside the gene matches. The CDR3 DNA is TGTGCCGGTAAGACAGGGGGCATGACTGAAGCTTTCTTT. It specifies CAGKTGGMTEAFF.

J is TRBJ2-2 and V is TRBV7-2, with TRBD2 identical over 8 bases. The V gene end was trimmed by 1 base and the J gene end by 7 bases; junction bases not matched to a gene: 11. CDR3 length: 17 amino acids. CDR1 and CDR2 (germline): SGHTA, FQGNSA. CDR3 protein: CASSLVSGIVYGGELFF. CDR3 coding DNA: TGTGCCAGCAGCTTAGTTAGCGGGATCGTATATGGCGGGGAGCTGTTTTTT.

This rearrangement joins TRBV6-5 to TRBJ2-1, with 9 bases lining up with TRBD2. Germline CDR1 and CDR2: MNHEY and SVGAGI. Trimming removed 2 bases from V and 12 bases from J; junction bases left unmatched: 5. The CDR3 runs to 13 residues. As DNA, the CDR3 is TGTGCCAGCAGTTACATCGGAGCGGGAGGGCAGTTCTTC. This gives the protein CASSYIGAGGQFF.

This clone has just one count. The CDR3: CASSPGLGRREQYF. The CDR3 DNA is TGTGCCAGCAGCCCGGGACTAGGAAGGCGCGAGCAGTACTTC. The chain combines TRBV9 with TRBJ2-7; 8 nucleotides agree with TRBD2. With V trimmed by 4 bases and J by 6 bases, 9 bases remained unmatched. Germline assignment: CDR1 SGDLS and CDR2 YYNGEE. The CDR3 covers 14 residues.

The rearrangement links TRBV7-2 to TRBJ2-7; 9 nucleotides match TRBD2. The V gene's germline CDR1 is SGHTA and CDR2 FQGNSA. This CDR3 contains 14 residues. V shed 3 bases, J shed 3 bases, and the junction held 3 bases outside the gene matches. The CDR3 coding sequence is TGTGCCAGCAGCTTTACTAGCGGGTTCTACGAGCAGTACTTC. Encoded protein: CASSFTSGFYEQYF.

The rearrangement links TRBV6-5 to TRBJ1-2; 9 positions match TRBD1. CDR1 and CDR2 from the germline V gene are MNHEY and SVGAGI. The CDR3 has 15 residues. The ends lost 0 bases at V and 8 bases at J; junction bases unmatched: 7. This chain's CDR3 is CASSYSTGGLEGYTF. The CDR3 DNA follows: TGTGCCAGCAGTTACTCTACAGGGGGCCTTGAGGGCTACACCTTC.